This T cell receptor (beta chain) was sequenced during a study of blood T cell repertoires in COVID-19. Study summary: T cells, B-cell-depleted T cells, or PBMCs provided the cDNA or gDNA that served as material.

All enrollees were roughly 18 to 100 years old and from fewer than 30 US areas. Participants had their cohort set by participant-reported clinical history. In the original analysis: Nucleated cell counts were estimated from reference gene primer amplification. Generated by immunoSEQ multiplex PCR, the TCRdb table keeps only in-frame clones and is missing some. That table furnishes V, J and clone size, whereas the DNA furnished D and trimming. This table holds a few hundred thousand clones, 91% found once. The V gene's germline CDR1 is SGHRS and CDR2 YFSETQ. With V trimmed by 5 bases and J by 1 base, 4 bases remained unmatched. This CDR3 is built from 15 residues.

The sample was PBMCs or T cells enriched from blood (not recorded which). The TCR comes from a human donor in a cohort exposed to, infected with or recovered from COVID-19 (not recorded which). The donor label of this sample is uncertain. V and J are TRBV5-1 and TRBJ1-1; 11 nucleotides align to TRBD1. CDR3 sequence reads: CASSSGTGGNTEAFF. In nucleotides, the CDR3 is TGCGCCAGCAGTTCCGGGACAGGGGGGAACACTGAAGCTTTCTTT.